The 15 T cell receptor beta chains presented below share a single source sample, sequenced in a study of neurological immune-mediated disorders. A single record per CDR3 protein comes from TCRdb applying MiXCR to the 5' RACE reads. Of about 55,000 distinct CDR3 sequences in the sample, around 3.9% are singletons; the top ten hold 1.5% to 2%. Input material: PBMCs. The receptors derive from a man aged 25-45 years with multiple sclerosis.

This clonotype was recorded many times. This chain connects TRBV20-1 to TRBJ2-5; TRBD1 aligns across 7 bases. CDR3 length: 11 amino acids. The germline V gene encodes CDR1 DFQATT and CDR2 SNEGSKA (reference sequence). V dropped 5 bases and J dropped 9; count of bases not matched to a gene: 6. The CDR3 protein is CSADLQGPQYF. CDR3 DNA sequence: TGCAGTGCTGACCTACAGGGGCCCCAGTACTTC.

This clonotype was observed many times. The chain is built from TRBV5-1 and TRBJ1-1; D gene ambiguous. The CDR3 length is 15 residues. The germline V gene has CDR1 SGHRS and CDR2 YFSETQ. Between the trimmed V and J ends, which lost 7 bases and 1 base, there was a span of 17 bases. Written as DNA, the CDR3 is TGCGCCAGCGCCCCCTCCTGGACGGAGAACACTGAAGCTTTCTTT. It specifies CASAPSWTENTEAFF. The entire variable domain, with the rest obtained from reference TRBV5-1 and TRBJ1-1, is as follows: KAGVTQTPRYLIKTRGQQVTLSCSPISGHRSVSWYQQTPGQGLQFLFEYFSETQRNKGNFPGRFSGRQFSNSRSEMNVSTLELGDSALYLCASAPSWTENTEAFFGQGTRLTVV.

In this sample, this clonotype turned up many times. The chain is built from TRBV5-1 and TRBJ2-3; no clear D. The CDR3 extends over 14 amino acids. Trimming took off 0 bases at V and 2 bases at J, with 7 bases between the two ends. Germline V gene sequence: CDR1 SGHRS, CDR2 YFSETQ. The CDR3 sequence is CASSLGQFTDTQYF. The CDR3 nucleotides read TGCGCCAGCAGCTTGGGTCAGTTCACAGATACGCAGTATTTT.

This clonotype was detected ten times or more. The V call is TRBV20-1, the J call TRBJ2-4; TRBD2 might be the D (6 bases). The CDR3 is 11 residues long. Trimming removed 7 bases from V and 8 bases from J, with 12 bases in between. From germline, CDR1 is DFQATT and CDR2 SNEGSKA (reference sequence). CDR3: CSGGERDIQYF. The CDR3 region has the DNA TGCAGTGGAGGGGAGCGGGACATTCAGTACTTC.

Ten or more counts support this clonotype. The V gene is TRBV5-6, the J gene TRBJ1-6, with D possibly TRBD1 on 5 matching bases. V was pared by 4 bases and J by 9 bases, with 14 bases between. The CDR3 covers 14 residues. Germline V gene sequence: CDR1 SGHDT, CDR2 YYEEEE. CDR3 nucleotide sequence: TGTGCCAGCAGCCCGCAGGGATCGGGTTCACCCCTCCACTTT. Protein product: CASSPQGSGSPLHF.

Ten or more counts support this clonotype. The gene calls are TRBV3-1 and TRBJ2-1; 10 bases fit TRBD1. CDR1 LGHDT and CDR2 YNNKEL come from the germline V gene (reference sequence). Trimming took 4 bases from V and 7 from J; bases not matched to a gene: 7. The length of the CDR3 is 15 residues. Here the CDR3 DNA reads TGTGCCAGCAGCCTTAGACAGGGGGCAGGGAATGAGCAGTTCTTC. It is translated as CASSLRQGAGNEQFF.

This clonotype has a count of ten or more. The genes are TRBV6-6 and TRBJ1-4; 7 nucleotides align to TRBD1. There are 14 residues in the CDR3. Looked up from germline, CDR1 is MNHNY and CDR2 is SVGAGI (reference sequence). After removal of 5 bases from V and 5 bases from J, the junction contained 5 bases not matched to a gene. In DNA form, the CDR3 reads TGTGCCAGCAGTCCCGGGACAGTAAATGAAAAACTGTTTTTT. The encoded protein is CASSPGTVNEKLFF.

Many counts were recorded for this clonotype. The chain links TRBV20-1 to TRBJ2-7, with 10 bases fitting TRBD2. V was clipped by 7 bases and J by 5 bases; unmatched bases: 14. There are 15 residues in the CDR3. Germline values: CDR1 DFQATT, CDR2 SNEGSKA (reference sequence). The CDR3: CSVLSGGGQYHEQYF. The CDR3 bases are TGCAGTGTACTAAGCGGGGGGGGTCAGTACCACGAGCAGTACTTC.

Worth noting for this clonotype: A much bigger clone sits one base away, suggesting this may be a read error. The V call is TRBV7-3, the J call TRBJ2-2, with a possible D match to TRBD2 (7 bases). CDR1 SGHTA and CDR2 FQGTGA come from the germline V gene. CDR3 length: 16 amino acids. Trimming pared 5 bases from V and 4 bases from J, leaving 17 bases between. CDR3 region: CASSPTGGASTGELFF. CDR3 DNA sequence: TGTGCCAGCAGCCCGACTGGGGGGGCAAGCACCGGGGAGCTGTTTTTT.

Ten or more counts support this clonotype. The CDR3: CASSALAGGLETQYF. CDR3 bases: TGTGCCAGCAGTGCCCTAGCGGGGGGGCTTGAGACCCAGTACTTC. The V and J genes are TRBV2 and TRBJ2-5, with 12 bases matching TRBD2. This CDR3 contains 15 residues. Germline V gives CDR1 SNHLY, CDR2 FYNNEI. V lost 4 bases to trimming and J lost 5 bases; unmatched junction nucleotides: 5.

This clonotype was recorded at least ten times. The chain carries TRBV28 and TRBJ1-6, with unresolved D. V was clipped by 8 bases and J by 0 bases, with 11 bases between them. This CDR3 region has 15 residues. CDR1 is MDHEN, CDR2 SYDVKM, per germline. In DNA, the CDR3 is TGTGCCAGCTCCCAAGCGGGCTCCTATAATTCACCCCTCCACTTT. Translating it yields CASSQAGSYNSPLHF.

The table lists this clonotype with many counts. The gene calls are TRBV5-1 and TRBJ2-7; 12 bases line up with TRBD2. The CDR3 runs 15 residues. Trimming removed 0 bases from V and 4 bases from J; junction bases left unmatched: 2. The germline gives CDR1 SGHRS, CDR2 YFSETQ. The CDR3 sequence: CASSLELAGGYEQYF. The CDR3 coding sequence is TGCGCCAGCAGCTTGGAACTAGCGGGAGGTTACGAGCAGTACTTC.

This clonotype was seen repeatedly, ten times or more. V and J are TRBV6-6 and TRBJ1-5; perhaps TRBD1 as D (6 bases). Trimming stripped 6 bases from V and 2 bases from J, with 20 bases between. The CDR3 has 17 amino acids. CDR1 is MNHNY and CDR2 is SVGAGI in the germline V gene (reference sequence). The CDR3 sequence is CASRSWGTGGGNQPQHF. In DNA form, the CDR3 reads TGTGCCAGCAGATCGTGGGGGACCGGGGGCGGCAATCAGCCCCAGCATTTT.

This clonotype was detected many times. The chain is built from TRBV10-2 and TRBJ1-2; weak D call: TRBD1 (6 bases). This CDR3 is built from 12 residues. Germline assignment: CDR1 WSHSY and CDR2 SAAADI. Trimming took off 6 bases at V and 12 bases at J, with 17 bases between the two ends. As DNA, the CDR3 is TGCGCCAGCAGCACCCAGGGGCTGGCGGACACCTTC. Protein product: CASSTQGLADTF.

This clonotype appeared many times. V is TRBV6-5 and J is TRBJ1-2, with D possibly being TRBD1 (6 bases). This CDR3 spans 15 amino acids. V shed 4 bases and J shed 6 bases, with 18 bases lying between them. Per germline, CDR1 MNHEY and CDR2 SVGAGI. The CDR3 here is CASSSVTLTGNGYTF. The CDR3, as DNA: TGTGCCAGCAGTTCGGTAACGCTAACAGGGAATGGCTACACCTTC.